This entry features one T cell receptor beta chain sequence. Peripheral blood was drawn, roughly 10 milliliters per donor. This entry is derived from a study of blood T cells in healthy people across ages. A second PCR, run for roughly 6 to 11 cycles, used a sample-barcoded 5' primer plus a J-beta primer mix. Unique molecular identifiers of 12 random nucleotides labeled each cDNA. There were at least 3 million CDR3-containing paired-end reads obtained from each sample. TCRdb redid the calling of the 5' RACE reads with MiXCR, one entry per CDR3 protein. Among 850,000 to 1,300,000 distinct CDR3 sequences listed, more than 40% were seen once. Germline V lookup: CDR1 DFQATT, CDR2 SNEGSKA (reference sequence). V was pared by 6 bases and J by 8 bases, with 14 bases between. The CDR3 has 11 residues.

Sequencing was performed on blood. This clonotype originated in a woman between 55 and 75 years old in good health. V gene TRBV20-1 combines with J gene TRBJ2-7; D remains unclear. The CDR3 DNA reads TGCAGTGCGGAAGACTCGGAGAAGCAGTACTTC. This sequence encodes CSAEDSEKQYF.